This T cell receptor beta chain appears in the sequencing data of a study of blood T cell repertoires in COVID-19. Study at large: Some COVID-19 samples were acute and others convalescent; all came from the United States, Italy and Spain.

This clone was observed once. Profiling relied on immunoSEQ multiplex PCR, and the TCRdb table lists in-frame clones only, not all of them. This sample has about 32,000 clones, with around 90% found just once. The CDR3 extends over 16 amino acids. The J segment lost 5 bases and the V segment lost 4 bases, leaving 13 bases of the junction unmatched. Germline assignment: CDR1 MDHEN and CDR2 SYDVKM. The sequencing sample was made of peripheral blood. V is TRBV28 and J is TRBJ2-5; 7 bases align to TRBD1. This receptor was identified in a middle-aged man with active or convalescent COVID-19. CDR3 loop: CASSSPGRAGGETQYF. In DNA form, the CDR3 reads TGTGCCAGCAGTTCTCCGGGCAGGGCAGGGGGTGAGACCCAGTACTTC.